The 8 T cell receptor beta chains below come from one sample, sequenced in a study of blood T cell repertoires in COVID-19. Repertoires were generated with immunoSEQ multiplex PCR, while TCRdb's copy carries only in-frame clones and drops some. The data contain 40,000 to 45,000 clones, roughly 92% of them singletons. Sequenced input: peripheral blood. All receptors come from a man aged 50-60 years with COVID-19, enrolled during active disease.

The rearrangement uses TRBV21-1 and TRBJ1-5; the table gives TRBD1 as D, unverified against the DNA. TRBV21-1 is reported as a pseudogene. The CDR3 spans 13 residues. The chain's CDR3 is CASTDRDNQPQHF. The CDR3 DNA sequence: TGTGCCAGTACCGACAGGGACAATCAGCCCCAGCATTTT.

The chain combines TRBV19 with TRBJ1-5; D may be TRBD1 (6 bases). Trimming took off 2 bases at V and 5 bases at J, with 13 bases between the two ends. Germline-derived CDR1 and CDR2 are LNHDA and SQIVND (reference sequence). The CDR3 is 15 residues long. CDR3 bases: TGTGCCAGTAGTATAATAGGGGGGGATCATCAGCCCCAGCATTTT. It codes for CASSIIGGDHQPQHF.

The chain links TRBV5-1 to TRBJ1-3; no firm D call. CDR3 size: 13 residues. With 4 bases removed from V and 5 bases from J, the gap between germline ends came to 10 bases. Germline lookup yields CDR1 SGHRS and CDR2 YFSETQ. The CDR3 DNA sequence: TGCGCCAGCAGCCCCCCGTTTCGAAACACCATATATTTT. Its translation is CASSPPFRNTIYF.

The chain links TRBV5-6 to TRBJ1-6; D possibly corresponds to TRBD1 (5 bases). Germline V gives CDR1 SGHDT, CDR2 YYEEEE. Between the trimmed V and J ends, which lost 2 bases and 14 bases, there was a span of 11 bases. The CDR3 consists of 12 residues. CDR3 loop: CASSFQGLTLHF. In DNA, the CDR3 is TGTGCCAGCAGCTTTCAGGGCCTCACCCTCCACTTT.

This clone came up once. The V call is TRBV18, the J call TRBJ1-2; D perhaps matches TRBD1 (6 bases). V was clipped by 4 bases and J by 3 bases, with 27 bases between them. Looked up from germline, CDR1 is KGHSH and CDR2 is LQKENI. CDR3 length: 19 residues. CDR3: CASSHTTSGGAKGDYGYTF. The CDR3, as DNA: TGTGCCAGCTCACATACCACTTCTGGGGGCGCGAAGGGAGACTATGGCTACACCTTC.

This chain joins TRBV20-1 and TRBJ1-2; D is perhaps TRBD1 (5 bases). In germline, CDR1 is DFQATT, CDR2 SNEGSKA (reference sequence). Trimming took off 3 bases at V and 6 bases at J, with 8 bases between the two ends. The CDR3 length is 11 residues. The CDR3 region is CSARAGDGYTF. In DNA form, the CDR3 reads TGCAGTGCTAGGGCGGGGGATGGCTACACCTTC.

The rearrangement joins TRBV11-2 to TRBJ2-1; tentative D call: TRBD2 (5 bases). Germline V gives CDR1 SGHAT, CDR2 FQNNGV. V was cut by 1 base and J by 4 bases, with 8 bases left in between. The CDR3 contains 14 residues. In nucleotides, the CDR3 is TGTGCCAGCAGCTTAGGAGGGAATTACAATGAGCAGTTCTTC. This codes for CASSLGGNYNEQFF. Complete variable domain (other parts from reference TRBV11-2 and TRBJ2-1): EAGVAQSPRYKIIEKRQSVAFWCNPISGHATLYWYQQILGQGPKLLIQFQNNGVVDDSQLPKDRFSAERLKGVDSTLKIQPAKLEDSAVYLCASSLGGNYNEQFFGPGTRLTVL.

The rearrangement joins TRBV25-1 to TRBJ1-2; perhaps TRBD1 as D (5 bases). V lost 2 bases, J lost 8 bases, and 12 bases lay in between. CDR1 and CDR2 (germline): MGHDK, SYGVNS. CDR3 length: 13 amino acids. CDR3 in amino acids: CASSEVGLEGYTF. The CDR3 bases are TGTGCCAGCAGTGAAGTGGGACTGGAGGGCTACACCTTC.